The rows below give T cell receptor beta chains drawn from one sample of a study of monozygotic twins with inflammatory bowel disease. TCRdb re-called the 5' RACE reads, yielding one record per CDR3 amino acid sequence without DNA. The repertoire shows some 150,000 distinct CDR3 sequences; the top ten hold 2% to 3%. The sample consisted of blood. The receptors here all came from a human donor with ulcerative colitis or Crohn's disease, or a healthy co-twin of an affected twin (not recorded which). The CDR3 runs from the conserved cysteine through the conserved F or W. Fields, in order: CDR3 protein, V gene, J gene.

CDR3: CSARDSGRLAAGNEQFF; V: TRBV20-1; J: TRBJ2-1
CDR3: CASLLRGGQNYEQYF; V: TRBV6-1; J: TRBJ2-7
CDR3: CASSLGQSLYGYTF; V: TRBV5-5; J: TRBJ1-2
CDR3: CASSFDGTGSYSNQPQHF; V: TRBV28; J: TRBJ1-5
CDR3: CASTWGLGSYEQYF; V: TRBV5-1; J: TRBJ2-7
CDR3: CASSPPSSRVEQYF; V: TRBV13; J: TRBJ2-7
CDR3: CASSYHRGRGLAGIYNEQFF; V: TRBV5-1; J: TRBJ2-1
CDR3: CSAREGESNQPQHF; V: TRBV20-1; J: TRBJ1-5
CDR3: CAWSVIYRGEQFF; V: TRBV30; J: TRBJ2-1
CDR3: CATSRGLRDEQYF; V: TRBV15; J: TRBJ2-7
CDR3: CASSFDRGRKETQYF; V: TRBV7-9; J: TRBJ2-5
CDR3: CASSFQLNPQHTDTQYF; V: TRBV7-3; J: TRBJ2-3
CDR3: CASSYSVGGLAVEQYF; V: TRBV6-2/TRBV6-3; J: TRBJ2-7
CDR3: CASSQDWSGVGANVLTF; V: TRBV4-3; J: TRBJ2-6
CDR3: CAISEGGHQPQHF; V: TRBV10-3; J: TRBJ1-5
CDR3: CASSFSRDQGYTEAFF; V: TRBV5-6; J: TRBJ1-1
CDR3: CASSLLAGAYTGELFF; V: TRBV27; J: TRBJ2-2
CDR3: CASRKTGTGSYEQYF; V: TRBV27; J: TRBJ2-7
CDR3: CSSSLLGRPTPNYGYTF; V: TRBV6-1; J: TRBJ1-2
CDR3: CASSQVGRSSYNEQFF; V: TRBV4-1; J: TRBJ2-1
CDR3: CASSLTGQSPYEQYF; V: TRBV5-1; J: TRBJ2-7
CDR3: CASSLRAGAGANVLTF; V: TRBV5-1; J: TRBJ2-6
CDR3: CASSATWNEQFF; V: TRBV6-2/TRBV6-3; J: TRBJ2-1